The 23 T cell receptor beta chains in this list originate from one sample, sequenced in a study of blood T cell repertoires in COVID-19. Measured with immunoSEQ multiplex PCR; TCRdb has only the in-frame clones, and not every one. Of 120,000 to 150,000 clones listed, around 84% are singletons. The sequencing sample was made of peripheral blood. The receptors derive from a man aged 55-75 years with active or convalescent COVID-19.

There are a few counts of this clone. This chain joins TRBV12-3 or TRBV12-4 and TRBJ2-2; D ambiguous. Trimming left V 3 bases short and J 8 bases short, with 10 bases between. The CDR3 is 13 residues long. The CDR3 bases are TGTGCCAGCAGTTTGGTGGGCAGGGGGGAGCTGTTTTTT. Amino acids: CASSLVGRGELFF.

This chain joins TRBV7-9 and TRBJ1-2; 9 bases agree with TRBD1. V lost 6 bases, J lost 10 bases, and 15 bases stayed unmatched. This CDR3 is built from 15 residues. CDR1 and CDR2 (germline): SEHNR, FQNEAQ (reference sequence). CDR3: CASRPGTGSGGHYTF. In nucleotides, the CDR3 is TGTGCCAGCAGACCCGGGACAGGGTCAGGCGGGCACTACACCTTC.

V usage is TRBV21-1 and J usage is TRBJ1-5; TRBD1 is taken as the D call from the table, unchecked against the DNA. TRBV21-1 has pseudogene status. The length of the CDR3 is 16 residues. The CDR3 coding sequence is TGTGCCAGCAGCAACCGAGAAGGGGGAAGCAATCAGCCCCAGCATTTT. It specifies CASSNREGGSNQPQHF.

This clone was seen more than once but under ten times. The chain couples TRBV6-5 to TRBJ2-2; TRBD2 might be the D (6 bases). Trimming pared 5 bases from V and 4 bases from J, leaving 14 bases between. The germline CDR1 and CDR2 sequences are MNHEY and SVGAGI. This CDR3 region has 15 residues. The CDR3 DNA is TGTGCCAGCAGTAACCAGCGGGCCCCCACCGGGGAGCTGTTTTTT. Translating gives CASSNQRAPTGELFF.

The rearrangement uses TRBV5-4 and TRBJ2-7, with TRBD1 matching 7 bases. CDR1 and CDR2 from the germline V gene are SGHNT and YYREEE (reference sequence). The CDR3 consists of 15 residues. Trimming removed 1 base from V and 4 bases from J; junction bases left unmatched: 8. The DNA of the CDR3 is TGTGCCAGCAGCTTGAGTATGGGACAGCTTTACGAGCAGTACTTC. This encodes CASSLSMGQLYEQYF.

The chain combines TRBV28 with TRBJ2-7; the match to TRBD2 covers 15 bases. The V gene end was trimmed by 2 bases and the J gene end by 0 bases; junction bases not matched to a gene: 5. The CDR3 sequence is 18 residues long. Germline lookup yields CDR1 MDHEN and CDR2 SYDVKM. CDR3 bases: TGTGCCAGCAGTTTAAGGGGACTAGCGGGAGGATTCTCCTACGAGCAGTACTTC. Protein sequence: CASSLRGLAGGFSYEQYF.

The genes are TRBV6-5 and TRBJ1-5; D not resolved. Looked up from germline, CDR1 is MNHEY and CDR2 is SVGAGI. Trimming removed 10 bases at V and 2 bases at J, with 9 bases between. The CDR3 has 12 amino acids. The CDR3 DNA follows: TGTGCCACCGGTGTAGGCAATCAGCCCCAGCATTTT. Translation gives CATGVGNQPQHF.

The rearrangement joins TRBV6-5 to TRBJ2-1, with D perhaps TRBD2 (5 bases). Germline V CDR1 and CDR2: MNHEY, SVGAGI. V dropped 6 bases and J dropped 0 bases, with 12 bases sitting between them. The CDR3 consists of 15 residues. The CDR3 nucleotides are TGTGCCAGCAGACTAGGACTCCGCTCCTACAATGAGCAGTTCTTC. This gives the protein CASRLGLRSYNEQFF.

CDR3 sequence: CASSSRDSGRPGELFF. For the CDR3, the DNA is TGTGCCAGCAGCTCACGGGATAGCGGGAGACCCGGGGAGCTGTTTTTT. The genes are TRBV11-3 and TRBJ2-2, with TRBD2 matching over 9 bases. V shed 4 bases, J shed 6 bases, and the junction held 9 bases outside the gene matches. Germline lookup yields CDR1 SGHNT and CDR2 YENEEA. The CDR3 is 16 amino acids.

Concerning this clone: The identical CDR3 is also encoded by other nucleotide sequences in the sample. The CDR3 coding sequence is TGTGCCAGCAGACCGACTAGCGGTACCTACGAGCAGTACTTC. Amino acid sequence: CASRPTSGTYEQYF. The V call is TRBV7-2, the J call TRBJ2-7; TRBD2 agrees at 9 bases. Germline trimming cut 6 bases from V and 2 bases from J; bases unmatched to any gene: 5. This CDR3 region has 14 residues. Germline V gene data show CDR1 as SGHTA and CDR2 as FQGNSA.

V gene TRBV19 combines with J gene TRBJ2-3; 8 positions agree with TRBD2. Looked up from germline, CDR1 is LNHDA and CDR2 is SQIVND (reference sequence). V lost 5 bases and J lost 5; bases outside the gene matches: 15. CDR3 length equals 17 residues. The CDR3 sequence is CASSPLQGREAEDTQYF. The CDR3 nucleotides read TGTGCCAGTAGTCCCCTCCAGGGGCGGGAGGCAGAAGATACGCAGTATTTT.

This clone has more than one count but fewer than ten. The chain joins TRBV7-8 to TRBJ1-2, with a possible D match to TRBD1 (6 bases). The germline gives CDR1 SGHVS, CDR2 FQNEAQ. This CDR3 region has 15 residues. V was shortened by 4 bases and J by 3 bases, with 15 bases between the two germline ends. The CDR3: CASSSVGGGYYGYTF. As DNA, the CDR3 is TGTGCCAGCAGCTCAGTGGGAGGGGGGTACTATGGCTACACCTTC.

The chain joins TRBV28 to TRBJ2-3; TRBD2 aligns across 11 bases. CDR3 length: 16 residues. Germline-derived CDR1 and CDR2 are MDHEN and SYDVKM. Trimming took 5 bases from V and 2 from J; bases not matched to a gene: 6. The CDR3 loop reads CASSPVAGGDTDTQYF. CDR3 sequence (DNA): TGTGCCAGCAGTCCCGTAGCGGGAGGGGACACAGATACGCAGTATTTT.

V and J are TRBV7-9 and TRBJ1-2; tentatively, D is TRBD1 (6 bases). Per germline, CDR1 SEHNR and CDR2 FQNEAQ (reference sequence). CDR3 length equals 15 residues. V lost 7 bases to trimming and J lost 4 bases, with 19 bases between them. Here the CDR3 DNA reads TGTGCCAGCACCGCTTCAGGGGCAACTGTCTATGGCTACACCTTC. Encoded protein: CASTASGATVYGYTF.

This clone was recorded a few times. This chain connects TRBV3-1 (or the pseudogene TRBV3-2) to TRBJ2-7; a possible D gene is TRBD1 (5 bases). The CDR3 contains 12 residues. Germline assignment: CDR1 LGHDT and CDR2 YNNKEL (reference sequence). Trimming took 5 bases from V and 3 from J, leaving 8 bases between them. The CDR3 coding sequence is TGTGCCAGCAGCGCAGACAGCTACGAGCAGTACTTC. Translation gives CASSADSYEQYF.

The chain employs TRBV7-9 and TRBJ1-4; possibly TRBD1 for D (5 bases). Germline V CDR1 and CDR2: SEHNR, FQNEAQ (reference sequence). The ends were cut back, 8 bases at V and 7 bases at J, with 20 bases in the middle. The length of the CDR3 is 15 residues. The CDR3 nucleotides are TGTGCCAGCCTTCCCGGGTTCAAAAGGGGTGAAAAACTGTTTTTT. Amino acid sequence: CASLPGFKRGEKLFF.

The rearrangement uses TRBV5-6 and TRBJ1-1; 8 bases fit TRBD1. CDR1 and CDR2 (germline): SGHDT, YYEEEE. The CDR3 extends over 15 amino acids. Trimming took 0 bases from V and 0 from J; bases not matched to a gene: 1. CDR3 sequence: CASSLGTGMNTEAFF. The DNA of the CDR3 is TGTGCCAGCAGCTTGGGGACAGGGATGAACACTGAAGCTTTCTTT.

This clone was found a few times. This rearrangement joins TRBV19 to TRBJ2-7; the match to TRBD1 covers 7 bases. V dropped 4 bases and J dropped 5; count of bases not matched to a gene: 8. Germline CDR1 reads LNHDA; CDR2 reads SQIVND (reference sequence). The CDR3 is 14 residues long. The CDR3 region is CASSTRGQINEQYF. DNA of the CDR3: TGTGCCAGTAGTACCCGGGGACAGATTAACGAGCAGTACTTC.

The genes are TRBV3-1 (or the pseudogene TRBV3-2) and TRBJ2-3, with D possibly matching TRBD1 (5 bases). V shed 4 bases and J shed 3 bases, with 8 bases lying between them. This CDR3 has 13 amino acids. The germline CDR1 and CDR2 sequences are LGHDT and YNNKEL (reference sequence). The CDR3 region is CASSPGLTDTQYF. CDR3 DNA: TGTGCCAGCAGCCCAGGGTTGACAGATACGCAGTATTTT.

The chain recombines TRBV7-3 with TRBJ2-2; D not certain. This CDR3 is 13 amino acids long. CDR1 and CDR2 (germline): SGHTA, FQGTGA. Deletions cut 1 base from V and 8 bases from J, with 8 bases between. The CDR3 sequence: CASSLSSPGELFF. DNA of the CDR3: TGTGCCAGCAGCTTAAGTAGTCCTGGGGAGCTGTTTTTT.

This clone was detected once. DNA of the CDR3: TGTGCCAGCAGTCTCTTATGGCCCCAGCATTTT. It encodes CASSLLWPQHF. The chain recombines TRBV14 with TRBJ1-5; D remains unclear. The CDR3 extends over 11 amino acids. Trimming removed 6 bases from V and 9 bases from J, with 9 bases in between. Germline loops: CDR1 SGHDN, CDR2 FVKESK.

This clone was recorded many times. This CDR3 reads CASFREFNNEKLFF. The CDR3 DNA reads as TGTGCCAGCTTTAGGGAGTTTAATAATGAAAAACTGTTTTTT. The V gene is TRBV2, the J gene TRBJ1-4, with D hard to call. The CDR3 consists of 14 residues. Germline values: CDR1 SNHLY, CDR2 FYNNEI. The V and J ends lost 8 bases and 4 bases respectively, with 14 bases between them.

J is TRBJ2-7 and V is TRBV18; 7 nucleotides match TRBD1. The CDR3 sequence is 14 residues long. Trimming took 4 bases from V and 4 from J; bases not matched to a gene: 7. The V gene's germline CDR1 is KGHSH and CDR2 LQKENI. The CDR3 reads CASSRRGQEYEQYF. The CDR3 DNA sequence: TGTGCCAGCTCACGCCGAGGACAGGAGTACGAGCAGTACTTC.